The following is a TCR beta chain sequence with its context. The repertoire was sequenced with immunoSEQ multiplex PCR; TCRdb's copy has only in-frame clones and lacks some. The data contain about 18,000 clones, more than 65% of them singletons. The germline CDR1 and CDR2 sequences are SGHRS and YFSETQ. With 0 bases removed from V and 5 bases from J, the gap between germline ends came to 12 bases. This CDR3 comprises 14 residues. This sample is drawn from a study of ipilimumab plus nivolumab after autologous stem cell transplantation. On the study more broadly: The DLBCL cohort had primary refractory and relapsed disease, with 18-month progression-free survival of roughly 85% and 28%.

The source material was PBMCs, sampled in a trial of ipilimumab plus nivolumab as post-transplant consolidation. The receptor was derived from a male donor with diffuse large B-cell lymphoma. The chain uses TRBV5-1 and TRBJ2-7; D is perhaps TRBD1 or TRBD2 (6 bases each). The CDR3 sequence is CASSLGRGDDEQYF. The CDR3 DNA is TGCGCCAGCAGCTTGGGAAGGGGGGACGACGAGCAGTACTTC.